The clone carrying this TCR beta chain occurred a few times. The antigen remains unidentified. PCR employed 60 Vbeta and 13 Jbeta primers. TCRdb keeps only in-frame clones here, not all; method: immunoSEQ multiplex PCR. The repertoire holds more than 85,000 clones, with 76% as singletons. Germline values: CDR1 LGHNA, CDR2 YSLEER. Trimming took off 0 bases at V and 7 bases at J, with 15 bases between the two ends. This CDR3 region has 15 residues. This sample was included in a study of cytomegalovirus exposure and HLA in healthy donors. Findings and limits, study-wide: Reports state that TCR beta sequences accurately predicted most subjects' HLA-A and HLA-B alleles.

This rearrangement joins TRBV4-3 to TRBJ1-2; unclear D gene. The sequenced sample was PBMCs. The source is a woman in her 50s in good health and CMV-seropositive. CDR3 amino acids: CASSQETHPGFGYTF. DNA of the CDR3: TGCGCCAGCAGCCAAGAAACCCATCCCGGGTTTGGCTACACCTTC.